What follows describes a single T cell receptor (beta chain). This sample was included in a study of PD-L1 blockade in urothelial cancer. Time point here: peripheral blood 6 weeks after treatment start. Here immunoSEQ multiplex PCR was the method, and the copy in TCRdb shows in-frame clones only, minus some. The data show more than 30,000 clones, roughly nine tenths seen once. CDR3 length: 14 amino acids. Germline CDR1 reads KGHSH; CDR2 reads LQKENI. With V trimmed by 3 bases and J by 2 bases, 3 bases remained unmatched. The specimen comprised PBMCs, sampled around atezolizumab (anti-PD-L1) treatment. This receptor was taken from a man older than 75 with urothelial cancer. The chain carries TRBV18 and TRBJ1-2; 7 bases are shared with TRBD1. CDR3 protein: CASSPSGGNYGYTF. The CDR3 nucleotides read TGTGCCAGCTCACCGTCAGGGGGGAACTATGGCTACACCTTC.